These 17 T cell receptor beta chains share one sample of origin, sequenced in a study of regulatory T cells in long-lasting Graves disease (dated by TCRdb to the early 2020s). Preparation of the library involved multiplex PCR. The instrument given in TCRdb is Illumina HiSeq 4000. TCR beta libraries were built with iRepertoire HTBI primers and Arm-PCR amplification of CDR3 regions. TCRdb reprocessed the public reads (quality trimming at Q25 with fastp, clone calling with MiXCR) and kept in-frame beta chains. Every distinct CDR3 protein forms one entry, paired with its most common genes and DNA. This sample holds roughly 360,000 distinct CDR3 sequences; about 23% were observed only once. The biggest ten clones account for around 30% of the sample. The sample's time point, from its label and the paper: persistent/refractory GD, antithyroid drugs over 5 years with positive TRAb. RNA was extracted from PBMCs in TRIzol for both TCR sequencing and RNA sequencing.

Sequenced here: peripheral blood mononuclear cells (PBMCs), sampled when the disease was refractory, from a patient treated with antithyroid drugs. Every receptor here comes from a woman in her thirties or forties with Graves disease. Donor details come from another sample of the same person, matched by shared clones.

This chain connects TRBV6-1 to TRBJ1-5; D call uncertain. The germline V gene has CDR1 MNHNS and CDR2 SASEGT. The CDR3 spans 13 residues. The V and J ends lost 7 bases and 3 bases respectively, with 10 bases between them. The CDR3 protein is CASTGHINQPQHF. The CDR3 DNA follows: TGTGCCAGCACTGGGCACATCAATCAGCCCCAGCATTTT.

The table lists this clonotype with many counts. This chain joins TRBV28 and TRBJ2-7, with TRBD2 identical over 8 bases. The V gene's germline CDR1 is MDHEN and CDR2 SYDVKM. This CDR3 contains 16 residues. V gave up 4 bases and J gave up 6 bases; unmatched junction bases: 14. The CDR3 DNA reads TGTGCCAGCAGTTCATCATCTGTCCGGGAGGGTAGCGAGCAGTACTTC. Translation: CASSSSSVREGSEQYF.

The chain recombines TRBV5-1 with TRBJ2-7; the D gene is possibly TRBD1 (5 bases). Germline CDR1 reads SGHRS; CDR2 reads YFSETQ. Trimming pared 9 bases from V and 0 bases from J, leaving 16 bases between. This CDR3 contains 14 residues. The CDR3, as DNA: TGCGCCAACAGGATATCCATTAGCTCCTACGAGCAGTACTTC. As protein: CANRISISSYEQYF.

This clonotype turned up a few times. The CDR3 sequence is CASGAGPQETQYF. The CDR3, as DNA: TGTGCCAGCGGAGCGGGGCCCCAAGAGACCCAGTACTTC. The chain recombines TRBV7-3 with TRBJ2-5; 7 bases align to TRBD2. The J segment lost 1 base and the V segment lost 8 bases, leaving 4 bases of the junction unmatched. In germline, CDR1 is SGHTA, CDR2 FQGTGA. The CDR3 loop spans 13 amino acids.

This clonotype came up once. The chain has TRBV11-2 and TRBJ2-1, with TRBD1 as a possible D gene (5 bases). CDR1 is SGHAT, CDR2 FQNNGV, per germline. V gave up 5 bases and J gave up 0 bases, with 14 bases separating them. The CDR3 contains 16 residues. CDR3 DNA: TGTGCCAGCAGCACAGGCGGCCGACCCTCCTACAATGAGCAGTTCTTC. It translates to CASSTGGRPSYNEQFF.

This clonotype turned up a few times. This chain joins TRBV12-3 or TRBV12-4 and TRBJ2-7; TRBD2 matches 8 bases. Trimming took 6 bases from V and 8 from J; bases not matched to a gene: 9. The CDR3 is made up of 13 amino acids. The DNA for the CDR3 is TGTGCCAGCAGATCCGAGCGGGAGTCCCAGCAGTACTTC. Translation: CASRSERESQQYF.

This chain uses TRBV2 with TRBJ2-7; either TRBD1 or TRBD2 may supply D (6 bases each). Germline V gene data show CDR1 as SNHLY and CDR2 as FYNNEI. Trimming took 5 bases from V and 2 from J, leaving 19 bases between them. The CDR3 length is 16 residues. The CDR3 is CASSNRDAGYTYEQYF. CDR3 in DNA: TGTGCCAGCAGTAACAGGGACGCGGGGTACACCTACGAGCAGTACTTC.

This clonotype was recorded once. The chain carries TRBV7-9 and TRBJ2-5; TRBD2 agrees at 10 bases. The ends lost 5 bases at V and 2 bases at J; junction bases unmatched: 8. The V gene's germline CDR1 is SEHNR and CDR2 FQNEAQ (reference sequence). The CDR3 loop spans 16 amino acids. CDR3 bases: TGTGCCAGCAGCCCGGGCGGACTAGCGGAGCAAGAGACCCAGTACTTC. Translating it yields CASSPGGLAEQETQYF.

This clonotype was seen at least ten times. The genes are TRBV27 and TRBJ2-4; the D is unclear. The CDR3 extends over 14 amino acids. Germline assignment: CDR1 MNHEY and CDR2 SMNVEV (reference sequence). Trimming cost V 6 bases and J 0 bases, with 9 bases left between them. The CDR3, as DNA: TGTGCCAGCAGCCCTGGGATAGCCAAAAACATTCAGTACTTC. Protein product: CASSPGIAKNIQYF.

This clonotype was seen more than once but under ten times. CDR3 sequence reads: CASSQGGTGAFF. The DNA for the CDR3 is TGTGCCAGCAGCCAAGGGGGTACAGGAGCTTTCTTT. The genes are TRBV3-1 and TRBJ1-1, with D perhaps TRBD1 (5 bases). Germline lookup yields CDR1 LGHDT and CDR2 YNNKEL (reference sequence). CDR3 length: 12 amino acids. Between the trimmed V and J ends, which lost 1 base and 10 bases, there was a span of 10 bases.

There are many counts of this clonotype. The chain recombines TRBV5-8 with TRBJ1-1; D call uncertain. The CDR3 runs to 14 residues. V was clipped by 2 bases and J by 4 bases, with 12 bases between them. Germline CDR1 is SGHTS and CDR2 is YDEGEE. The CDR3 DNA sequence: TGTGCCAGCAGCTTATGGAACGAGGGCACTGAAGCTTTCTTT. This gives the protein CASSLWNEGTEAFF.

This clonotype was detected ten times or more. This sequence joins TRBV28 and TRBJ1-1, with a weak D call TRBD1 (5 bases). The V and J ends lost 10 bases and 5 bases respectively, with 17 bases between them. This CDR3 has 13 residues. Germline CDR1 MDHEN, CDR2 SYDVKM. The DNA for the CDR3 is TGTGCCATCAAGGGAGGGGTTTTGACTGAAGCTTTCTTT. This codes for CAIKGGVLTEAFF.

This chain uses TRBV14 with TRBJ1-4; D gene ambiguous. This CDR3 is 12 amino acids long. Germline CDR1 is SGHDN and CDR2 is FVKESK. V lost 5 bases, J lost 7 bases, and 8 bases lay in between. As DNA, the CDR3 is TGTGCCAGCAGCACCATTGGTGAAAAACTGTTTTTT. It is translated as CASSTIGEKLFF. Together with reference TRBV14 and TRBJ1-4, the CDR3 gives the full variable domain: EAGVTQFPSHSVIEKGQTVTLRCDPISGHDNLYWYRRVMGKEIKFLLHFVKESKQDESGMPNNRFLAERTGGTYSTLKVQPAELEDSGVYFCASSTIGEKLFFGSGTQLSVL.

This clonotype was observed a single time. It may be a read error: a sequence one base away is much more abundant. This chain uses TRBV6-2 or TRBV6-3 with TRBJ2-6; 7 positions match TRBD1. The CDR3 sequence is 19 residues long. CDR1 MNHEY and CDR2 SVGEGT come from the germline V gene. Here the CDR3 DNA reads TGTGCCAGCAGCCGTTCCGGAACAGGGGCGGTAATCTGGGCCAACGTCCTGGCTTTC. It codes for CASSRSGTGAVIWANVLAF.

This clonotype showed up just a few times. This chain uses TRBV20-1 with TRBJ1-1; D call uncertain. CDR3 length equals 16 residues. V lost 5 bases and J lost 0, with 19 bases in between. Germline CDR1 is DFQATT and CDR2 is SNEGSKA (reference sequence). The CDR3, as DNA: TGCAGTGCTCAGAGGGCAGGAAACTATATGAACACTGAAGCTTTCTTT. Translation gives CSAQRAGNYMNTEAFF.

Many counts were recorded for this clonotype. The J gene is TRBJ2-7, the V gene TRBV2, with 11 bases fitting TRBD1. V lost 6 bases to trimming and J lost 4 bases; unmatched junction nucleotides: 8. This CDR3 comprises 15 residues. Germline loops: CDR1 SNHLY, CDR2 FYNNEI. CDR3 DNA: TGTGCCAGCAGACTTGGACAGGGGGCCACGTACGAGCAGTACTTC. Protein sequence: CASRLGQGATYEQYF.

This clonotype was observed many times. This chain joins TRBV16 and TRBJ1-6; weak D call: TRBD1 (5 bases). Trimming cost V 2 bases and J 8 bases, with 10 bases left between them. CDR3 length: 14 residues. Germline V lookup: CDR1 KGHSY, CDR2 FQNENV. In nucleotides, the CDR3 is TGTGCCAGCAGCCAACGGCAGGGAGATTCACCCCTCCACTTT. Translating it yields CASSQRQGDSPLHF.